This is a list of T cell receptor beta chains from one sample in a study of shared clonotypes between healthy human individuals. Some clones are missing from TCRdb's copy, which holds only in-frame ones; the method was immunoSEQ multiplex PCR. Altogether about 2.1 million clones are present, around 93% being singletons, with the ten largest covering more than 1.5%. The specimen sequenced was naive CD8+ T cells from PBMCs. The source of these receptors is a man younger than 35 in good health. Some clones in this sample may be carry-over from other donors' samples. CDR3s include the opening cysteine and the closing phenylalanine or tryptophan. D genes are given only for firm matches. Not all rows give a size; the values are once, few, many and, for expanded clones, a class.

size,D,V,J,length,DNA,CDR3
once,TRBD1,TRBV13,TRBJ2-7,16,TGTGCCAGCAGCCCAGCCGGGACAGGGGGCTACTACGAGCAGTACTTC,CASSPAGTGGYYEQYF
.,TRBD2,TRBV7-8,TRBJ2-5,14,TGTGCCAGCAGCCCTAGCGGGATCAAAGAGACCCAGTACTTC,CASSPSGIKETQYF
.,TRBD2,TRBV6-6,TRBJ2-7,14,TGTGCCAGCAGTTATTGGGCGGGGAGGGACGAGCAGTACTTC,CASSYWAGRDEQYF
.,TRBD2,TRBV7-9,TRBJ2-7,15,TGTGCCAGCAGCTCCACTAGCGGGAGCCCCCACGAGCAGTACTTC,CASSSTSGSPHEQYF
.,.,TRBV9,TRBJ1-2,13,TGTGCCAGCAGCCCCGGGGATCCCTATGGCTACACCTTC,CASSPGDPYGYTF
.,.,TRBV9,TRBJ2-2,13,TGTGCCAGCAGCGTGGGAGGTATCGGGGAGCTGTTTTTT,CASSVGGIGELFF
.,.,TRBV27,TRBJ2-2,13,TGTGCCAGCAGTTGGGGGGGCAGCGGGGAGCTGTTTTTT,CASSWGGSGELFF
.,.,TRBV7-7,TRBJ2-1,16,TGTGCCAGCAGCGTCTCCCTCAGAAAGGGTTACAATGAGCAGTTCTTC,CASSVSLRKGYNEQFF
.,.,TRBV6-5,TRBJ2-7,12,TGTGCCAGCAGTTACTCCCCCTACGAGCAGTACTTC,CASSYSPYEQYF
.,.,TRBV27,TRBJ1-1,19,TGTGCCAGCAGTTTGGCTACCAACGGTGGGGGGGCTATGAACACTGAAGCTTTCTTT,CASSLATNGGGAMNTEAFF
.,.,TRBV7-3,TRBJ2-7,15,TGTGCCAGCAGCCCTGAGGGTCTCCCTCTCGACGAGCAGTACTTC,CASSPEGLPLDEQYF
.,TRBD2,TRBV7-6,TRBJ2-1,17,TGTGCCAGCAGCTTAGTAGCGGGGAAGAGCTCCTACAATGAGCAGTTCTTC,CASSLVAGKSSYNEQFF
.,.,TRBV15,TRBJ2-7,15,TGTGCCACCAGCAGACCCGCTCAGGGGGGCTACGAGCAGTACTTC,CATSRPAQGGYEQYF
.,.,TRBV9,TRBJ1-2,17,TGTGCCAGCAGCGTAGAAAGGGGAGGGGCAACCTCCTATGGCTACACCTTC,CASSVERGGATSYGYTF
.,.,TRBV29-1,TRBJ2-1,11,TGCAGCGTAGACGACCGACGGGAGCAGTTCTTC,CSVDDRREQFF
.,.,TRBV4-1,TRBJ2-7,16,TGCGCCAGCAGCCTAGAGGGACTGATGGGGTCCTACGAGCAGTACTTC,CASSLEGLMGSYEQYF
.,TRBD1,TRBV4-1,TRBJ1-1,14,TGCGCCAGCAGCCAAGTTGAGGGGGCCTCTGAAGCTTTCTTT,CASSQVEGASEAFF
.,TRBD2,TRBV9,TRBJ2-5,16,TGTGCCAGCAGCTCAAGGACTAGCGGGAGTGGGGAGACCCAGTACTTC,CASSSRTSGSGETQYF
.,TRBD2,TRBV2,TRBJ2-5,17,TGTGCCAGCAGTGAAAGACTAGCGGGAGTCATGGGAGAGACCCAGTACTTC,CASSERLAGVMGETQYF
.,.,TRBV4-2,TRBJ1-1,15,TGTGCCAGCAGCCTCTATGGGAGGGTTGTGACTGAGGCTTTCTTT,CASSLYGRVVTEAFF
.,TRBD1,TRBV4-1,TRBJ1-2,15,TGCGCCAGCAGCCAAACGACAGGGAACAACTATGGCTACACCTTC,CASSQTTGNNYGYTF
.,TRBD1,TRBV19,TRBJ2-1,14,TGTGCCAGTAGTATACGGACAGGGTACAATGAGCAGTTCTTC,CASSIRTGYNEQFF
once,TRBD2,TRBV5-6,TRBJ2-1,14,TGTGCCAGCAGCTTTTACCGGGAGGTAGCTGAGCAGTTCTTC,CASSFYREVAEQFF
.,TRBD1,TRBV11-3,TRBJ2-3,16,TGTGCCAGCAGCTTAGGGCACAGGGGGCTCACAGATACGCAGTATTTT,CASSLGHRGLTDTQYF
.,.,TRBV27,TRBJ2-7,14,TGTGCCAGCAGTCTAGACAAAGGCGGCGACGAGCAGTACTTC,CASSLDKGGDEQYF
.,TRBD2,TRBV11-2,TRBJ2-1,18,TGTGCCAGCAGCTTAGATTACGCTAGCGGGTACTCCTACAATGAGCAGTTCTTC,CASSLDYASGYSYNEQFF
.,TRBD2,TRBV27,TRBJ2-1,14,TGTGCCAGCAGTTGGACTAGCTCCTACAATGAGCAGTTCTTC,CASSWTSSYNEQFF
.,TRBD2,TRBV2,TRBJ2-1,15,TGTGCCAGCAGAGGGACTAGCGGGGTTTACAATGAGCAGTTCTTC,CASRGTSGVYNEQFF
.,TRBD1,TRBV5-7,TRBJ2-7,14,TGTGCCAGCAGCGCCGGGACAGGGAACTACGAGCAGTACTTC,CASSAGTGNYEQYF
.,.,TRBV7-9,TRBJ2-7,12,TGTGCCAGCAGCTTAGCGACCCGCGAGCAGTACTTC,CASSLATREQYF
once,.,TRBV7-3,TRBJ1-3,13,TGTGCCAGCAGCTTAGCTCCTGGAAACACCATATATTTT,CASSLAPGNTIYF
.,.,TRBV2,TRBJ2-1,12,TGTGCCAGCAGTGGGAGCTGGGATGAGCAGTTCTTC,CASSGSWDEQFF
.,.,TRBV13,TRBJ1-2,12,TGTGCCACTGATTCGGGGTTCTATGGCTACACCTTC,CATDSGFYGYTF
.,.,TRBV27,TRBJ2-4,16,TGTGCCAGCAGTTTGGGCGGGCGGTTTGCCAAAAACATTCAGTACTTC,CASSLGGRFAKNIQYF
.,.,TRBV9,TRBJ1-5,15,TGTGCCAGCAGCGCCGATGGACGGGATAATCAGCCCCAGCATTTT,CASSADGRDNQPQHF
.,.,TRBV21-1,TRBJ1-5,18,TGTGCCAGCAAAGGCCCTTCACAAAGGGACAGGCGCAATCAGCCCCAGCATTTT,CASKGPSQRDRRNQPQHF
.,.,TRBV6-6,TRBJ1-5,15,TGTGCCAGCAGTGGGGGGACAATGGGTCGGCAGCCCCAGCATTTT,CASSGGTMGRQPQHF
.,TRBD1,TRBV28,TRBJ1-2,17,TGTGCCAGCAGTTCCGCGAACAGGGGGCAATGGCTCTATGGCTACACCTTC,CASSSANRGQWLYGYTF
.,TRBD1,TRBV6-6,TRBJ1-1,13,TGTGCCAGCAGCCCAGACAGGGGAATAGGAGCTTTCTTT,CASSPDRGIGAFF
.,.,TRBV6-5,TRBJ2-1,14,TGTGCCAGCAGTTACGCCGGATCCTACAATGAGCAGTTCTTC,CASSYAGSYNEQFF
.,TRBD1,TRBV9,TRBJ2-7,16,TGTGCCAGCAGCCCGGGGTCGACAGGGGCCTCCTACGAGCAGTACTTC,CASSPGSTGASYEQYF
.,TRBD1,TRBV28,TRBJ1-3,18,TGTGCCAGCAGTCCCGACACGACAGGGGTTCTCTCTGGAAACACCATATATTTT,CASSPDTTGVLSGNTIYF
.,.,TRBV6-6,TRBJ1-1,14,TGTGCCAGCAGTCCCCATCGGACGGGGACTGAAGCTTTCTTT,CASSPHRTGTEAFF
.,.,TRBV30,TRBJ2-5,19,TGTGCCTGGAGTGGACGAAAGGATCGACAAATCAAATTCCAAGAGACCCAGTACTTC,CAWSGRKDRQIKFQETQYF
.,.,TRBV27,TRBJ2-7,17,TGTGCCAGCAGTTTTACAGTGGTGAGGGGCGAAGGAGGCGAGCAGTACTTC,CASSFTVVRGEGGEQYF
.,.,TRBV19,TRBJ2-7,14,TGTGCCAGTAGTATTGGTGGCAGGGCCTACGAGCAGTACTTC,CASSIGGRAYEQYF
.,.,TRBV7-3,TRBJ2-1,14,TGTGCCAGCAGCTTAACGGGGAATAACAATGAGCAGTTCTTC,CASSLTGNNNEQFF